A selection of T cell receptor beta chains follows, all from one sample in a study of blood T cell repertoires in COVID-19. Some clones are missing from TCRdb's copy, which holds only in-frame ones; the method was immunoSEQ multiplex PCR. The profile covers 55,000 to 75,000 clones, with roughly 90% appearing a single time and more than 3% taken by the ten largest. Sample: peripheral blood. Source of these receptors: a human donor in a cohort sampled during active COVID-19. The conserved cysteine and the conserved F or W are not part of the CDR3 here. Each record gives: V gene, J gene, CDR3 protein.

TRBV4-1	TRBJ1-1	ASSLTGSEAF
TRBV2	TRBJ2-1	ASSTTGTSGGPNEQF
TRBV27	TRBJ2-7	ASSLTGSGSYEQY
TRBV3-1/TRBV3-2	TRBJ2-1	ASSQGAAGTSLF
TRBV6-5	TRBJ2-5	ASRRDRGRKETQY
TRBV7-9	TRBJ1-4	ASSMRQGTVGEKLF
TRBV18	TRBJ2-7	ASSAGDSYEQY
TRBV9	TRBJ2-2	ASSLSDSRGRRTGELF
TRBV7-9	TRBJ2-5	ASSYFRRQGEETQY
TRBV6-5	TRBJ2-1	ASSYSVGRAVNEQF
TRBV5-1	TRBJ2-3	ASSLRAATSSTDTQY
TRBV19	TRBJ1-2	ASKIPGTGFRSYT
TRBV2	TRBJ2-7	ASSWTVPYEQY
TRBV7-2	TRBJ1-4	ASSLEDRDNEKLF
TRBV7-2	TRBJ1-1	ASSTGGRTNTEAF
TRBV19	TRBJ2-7	ASSPGDFSAYEQY
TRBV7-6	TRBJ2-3	ASSLVSQGAGDTQY
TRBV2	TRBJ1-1	ASTQGFGEAF
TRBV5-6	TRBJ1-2	ASSSGQGKGGYT
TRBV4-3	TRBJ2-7	ASSQSTGGGYEQY
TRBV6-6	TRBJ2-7	ASSTTFQGEQY
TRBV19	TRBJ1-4	ASRAQRSWNEKLF
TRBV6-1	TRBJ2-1	ASSEFTSGEYNEQF
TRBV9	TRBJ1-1	ASSPQGQIAEAF
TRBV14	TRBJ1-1	ASSLRVGTEAF
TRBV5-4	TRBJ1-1	ASSFYRGAEAF
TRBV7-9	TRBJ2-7	ASKQDTTYEQY
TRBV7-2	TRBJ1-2	ASSLVLSVRGGYT
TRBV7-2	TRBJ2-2	ASSPRQGAGTGELF
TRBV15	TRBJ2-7	ATSSVTGVSYEQY
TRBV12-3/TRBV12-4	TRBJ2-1	ASSAYHEQF
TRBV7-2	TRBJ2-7	ASSRTSGAYEQY
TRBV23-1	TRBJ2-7	ASSQYGISVDRDYEQY
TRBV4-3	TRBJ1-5	ASSQDRSGINQPQH
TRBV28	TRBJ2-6	ASSSGTGGGSGANVLT
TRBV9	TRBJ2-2	ASSSEGGKNTGELF
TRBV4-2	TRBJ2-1	ASSPWTSGGYEQF
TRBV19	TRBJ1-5	ASEEGSGWNQPQH
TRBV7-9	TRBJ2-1	ASSQRLDNEQF
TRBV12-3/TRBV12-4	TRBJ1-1	ASSPGKEAF
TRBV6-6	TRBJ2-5	ASSYAGRGAQETQY
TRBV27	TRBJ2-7	ASSFAYEQY
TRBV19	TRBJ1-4	ASRDRGTTNEKLF
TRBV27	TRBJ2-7	ASTLRGGLAETSSYEQY
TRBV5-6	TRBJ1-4	ASRTDITGGEWE
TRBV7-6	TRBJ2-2	ASSLSQKSTLANTGELF
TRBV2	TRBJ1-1	ASSEIRASRGAEAF
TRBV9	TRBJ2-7	ASSVASGRAFGEQY
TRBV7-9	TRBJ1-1	ASSLGWSGGDNTEAF
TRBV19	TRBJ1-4	ASSGAGYEKLF
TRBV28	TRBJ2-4	ASSLSRLGGLQY
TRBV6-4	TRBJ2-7	ASSDSDGGRNYEQY
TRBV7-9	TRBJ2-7	ASSLELAYEQY